Shown below are 28 T cell receptor beta chains from a single sample sequenced in a study of T cells in women clearing cervical HPV infection. Sequencing was performed with immunoSEQ multiplex PCR; in TCRdb, only in-frame clones are kept and a portion is missing. This table lists about 20,000 clones. Sequenced: blood buffy coat. The receptors derive from a woman aged 18 to 69 with a cervical HPV16 infection that either progressed to CIN3+ or cleared (not recorded which).

About this clone itself: The read ends 3 residues early relative to the CDR3; the germline J gene fills the gap. This chain joins TRBV20-1 and TRBJ2-5; 9 bases align to TRBD2. V dropped 3 bases and J dropped 4; count of bases not matched to a gene: 9. The CDR3 is made up of 15 amino acids. CDR1 is DFQATT, CDR2 SNEGSKA, per germline (reference sequence). This CDR3 reads CSARGISGRGETQYF. The CDR3 bases that were read are TGCAGTGCTAGGGGCATTAGCGGGAGAGGAGAGACC.

With respect to this clone: The read falls 3 residues short of the CDR3 end, and the missing part is taken from the germline J gene. This sequence joins TRBV6-1 and TRBJ2-3; TRBD2 is a possible D gene (6 bases). The germline V gene encodes CDR1 MNHNS and CDR2 SASEGT. This CDR3 is 15 amino acids long. V was cut by 4 bases and J by 4 bases, with 15 bases left in between. The sequenced part of the CDR3 DNA is TGTGCCAGCAGTGGGGGGGACGGATTCCCAGATACG. This gives the protein CASSGGDGFPDT. The full CDR3 protein reads CASSGGDGFPDTQYF.

Remarks on this clone: The read ends 3 residues early relative to the CDR3; the germline J gene fills the gap. The chain uses TRBV20-1 and TRBJ1-2; possibly TRBD1 for D (5 bases). The CDR3 extends over 17 amino acids. Germline V gene lookup returns CDR1 DFQATT and CDR2 SNEGSKA (reference sequence). This CDR3 reads CSASAGSGGTWTGGYTF. The CDR3 bases that were read are TGCAGTGCTAGTGCTGGCTCCGGGGGGACCTGGACGGGGGGC.

Notes on this clone: Read coverage stops 3 residues before the CDR3 terminus; the germline J gene supplies the remainder. The chain employs TRBV19 and TRBJ2-2; 11 positions match TRBD2. This CDR3 spans 20 amino acids. Germline CDR1 LNHDA, CDR2 SQIVND (reference sequence). V lost 2 bases, J lost 0 bases, and 11 bases stayed unmatched. This chain's CDR3 is CASSISSLAGAFANTGELFF. CDR3 DNA, as far as it was read: TGTGCCAGTAGTATATCTTCACTAGCGGGAGCGTTCGCGAACACCGGGGAG.

Measured by frequency, this clone is medium-sized. From the germline J gene comes the end of the CDR3, since the read stops 3 residues before it. V gene TRBV18 combines with J gene TRBJ2-3, with a weak D call TRBD2 (6 bases). Trimming took 4 bases from V and 1 from J, leaving 18 bases between them. Per germline, CDR1 KGHSH and CDR2 LQKENI. The CDR3 spans 17 residues. CDR3 bases read: TGTGCCAGCTCACTACCTTCCCCCGGGGGTGGCACAGATACG. Protein: CASSLPSPGGGTDT. The CDR3 in its entirety is CASSLPSPGGGTDTQYF.

Details on this clone: The read terminates 3 residues ahead of where the CDR3 ends, so the germline J gene completes it. The chain is built from TRBV7-2 and TRBJ2-7, with D unclear. Germline CDR1 SGHTA, CDR2 FQGNSA. The germline V and J ends were trimmed by 2 bases and 2 bases, with 10 bases remaining between them. CDR3 length: 14 amino acids. The sequenced CDR3 bases are TGTGCCAGCAGCTTAAGGCAGTCGACCTACGAG. Encoded protein: CASSLRQSTYE. The entire CDR3 protein is CASSLRQSTYEQYF.

About this clone: The read is 3 residues too short to cover the CDR3 end, so that end is filled in from the germline J gene. This chain joins TRBV19 and TRBJ1-2, with 8 bases fitting TRBD1. The CDR3 totals 12 residues. Germline CDR1 and CDR2: LNHDA and SQIVND (reference sequence). The covered CDR3 bases are TGTGCCAGTAGTATGGGACAGGCCGGC. As protein: CASSMGQAG. The whole CDR3 region reads CASSMGQAGYTF.

As regards this clone: Read coverage stops 3 residues before the CDR3 terminus; the germline J gene supplies the remainder. The chain combines TRBV20-1 with TRBJ1-1; no firm D call. Germline CDR1 DFQATT, CDR2 SNEGSKA (reference sequence). CDR3 length: 14 amino acids. V was shortened by 5 bases and J by 3 bases, with 16 bases between the two germline ends. The CDR3 spells CSAPLPPGDTEAFF. The sequenced CDR3 bases are TGCAGTGCTCCCCTACCGCCCGGGGACACTGAA.

Concerning this clone: The CDR3 is cut off 3 residues early in the read; its end comes from the germline J gene. This rearrangement joins TRBV7-8 to TRBJ2-2, with 14 bases aligning to TRBD2. Germline loops: CDR1 SGHVS, CDR2 FQNEAQ. The CDR3 is 16 amino acids. The V segment lost 5 bases and the J segment 7 bases; nucleotides outside the gene matches: 6. The sequenced part of the CDR3 DNA is TGTGCCAGCAGCCCGCTGACTAGCGGGGGGGGCGGGGAG. Translating gives CASSPLTSGGGGE. The full CDR3 reads CASSPLTSGGGGELFF. Supplemented by reference TRBV7-8 and TRBJ2-2, the full variable domain reads GAGVSQSPRYKVAKRGQDVALRCDPISGHVSLFWYQQALGQGPEFLTYFQNEAQLDKSGLPSDRFFAERPEGSVSTLKIQRTQQEDSAVYLCASSPLTSGGGGELFFGEGSRLTVL.

In regard to this clone: The read comes to an end 3 residues before the CDR3 does, leaving the germline J gene to fill in the end. The chain couples TRBV19 to TRBJ2-1; perhaps TRBD1 as D (6 bases). V was cut by 3 bases and J by 4 bases, with 13 bases left in between. From germline, CDR1 is LNHDA and CDR2 SQIVND (reference sequence). CDR3 length: 15 residues. The CDR3 DNA, read in part, is TGTGCCAGTAGTATTAGGACAGCAGTTTACAATGAG. The encoded protein is CASSIRTAVYNE. The full CDR3 protein reads CASSIRTAVYNEQFF.

Comment on this clone: The CDR3 extends 3 residues past the end of the read, so its final part is completed from the germline J gene. The V gene is TRBV19, the J gene TRBJ1-4; 11 nucleotides align to TRBD1. V shed 10 bases and J 7 bases; nucleotides not matched to a gene: 5. This CDR3 has 13 residues. Germline V gene data show CDR1 as LNHDA and CDR2 as SQIVND (reference sequence). The CDR3 here is CATADRGLEKLFF. The CDR3 bases that were read are TGTGCCACCGCGGACAGGGGGCTTGAAAAA. Based on the CDR3 plus reference TRBV19 and TRBJ1-4, the full variable domain is DGGITQSPKYLFRKEGQNVTLSCEQNLNHDAMYWYRQDPGQGLRLIYYSQIVNDFQKGDIAEGYSVSREKKESFPLTVTSAQKNPTAFYLCATADRGLEKLFFGSGTQLSVL.

About this clone itself: The read finishes 3 residues shy of the CDR3 end, and the germline J gene is used to complete it. The chain carries TRBV2 and TRBJ2-3, with D perhaps TRBD1 (5 bases). Germline CDR1 reads SNHLY; CDR2 reads FYNNEI. This CDR3 contains 16 residues. Trimming stripped 3 bases from V and 0 bases from J, with 13 bases between. CDR3 DNA, as far as it was read: TGTGCCAGCAGTGACAGGGCAGCTACTAGCACAGATACG. This sequence encodes CASSDRAATSTDT. The entire CDR3 protein is CASSDRAATSTDTQYF.

About this clone: Sequencing ends 3 residues short of the CDR3 end; the germline J gene provides the rest. V gene TRBV28 combines with J gene TRBJ2-5; the D is unclear. Germline V gene data show CDR1 as MDHEN and CDR2 as SYDVKM. This CDR3 spans 14 amino acids. V was trimmed by 3 bases and J by 2 bases, leaving 10 bases between them. CDR3 sequence: CASSFLTRQETQYF. The sequenced CDR3 bases are TGTGCCAGCAGTTTCTTAACGCGGCAAGAGACC.

On this clone: Read coverage stops 3 residues before the CDR3 terminus; the germline J gene supplies the remainder. V is TRBV6-2 or TRBV6-3 and J is TRBJ2-3; 9 nucleotides line up with TRBD2. V shed 5 bases, J shed 6 bases, and the junction held 6 bases outside the gene matches. The germline V gene encodes CDR1 MNHEY and CDR2 SVGEGT. The CDR3 is 14 residues long. This chain's CDR3 is CASSQPSGVDTQYF. The CDR3 bases that were read are TGTGCCAGCAGTCAACCTAGCGGGGTTGATACG.

A remark on this clone: The CDR3 end is not reached by the read, which stops 3 residues before it; the germline J gene fills it in. The V gene is TRBV7-3, the J gene TRBJ2-2; 11 bases align to TRBD2. The germline V gene encodes CDR1 SGHTA and CDR2 FQGTGA. The length of the CDR3 is 17 residues. With 5 bases clipped from V and 7 bases from J, the junction kept 12 bases outside the gene matches. CDR3 amino acids: CASSQIAGGPGSGELFF. Partial CDR3 DNA: TGTGCCAGCAGCCAAATAGCGGGAGGGCCCGGAAGCGGGGAG.

As to this clone: The read comes to an end 3 residues before the CDR3 does, leaving the germline J gene to fill in the end. This chain joins TRBV27 and TRBJ2-5, with a possible D match to TRBD2 (5 bases). CDR1 is MNHEY, CDR2 SMNVEV, per germline (reference sequence). V was shortened by 6 bases and J by 5 bases, with 16 bases between the two germline ends. The CDR3 contains 14 residues. The part of the CDR3 DNA that was read is TGTGCCAGCAGCTTGGGATTGGACTTGGAGACC. Amino acid sequence: CASSLGLDLET. The full CDR3 sequence reads CASSLGLDLETQYF.

With regard to this clone: The read is 3 residues too short to cover the CDR3 end, so that end is filled in from the germline J gene. The chain carries TRBV18 and TRBJ1-2, with D maybe TRBD1 (5 bases). Germline CDR1 is KGHSH and CDR2 is LQKENI. This CDR3 is built from 14 residues. The CDR3 sequence is CASSPSGAYNDYTF. Partial CDR3 DNA: TGTGCCAGCTCACCAAGCGGGGCCTACAATGAC.

Notes on this clone: The read comes to an end 3 residues before the CDR3 does, leaving the germline J gene to fill in the end. The V and J genes are TRBV5-4 and TRBJ2-4, with a weak D call TRBD2 (6 bases). The CDR3 runs to 14 residues. V lost 4 bases, J lost 5 bases, and 13 bases lay in between. CDR1 and CDR2 from the germline V gene are SGHNT and YYREEE (reference sequence). The sequenced CDR3 bases are TGTGCCAGCAGCGTCGGAGGAGGGGAAAACATT. Translation gives CASSVGGGENI. The entire CDR3 reads CASSVGGGENIQYF.

Points on this clone: Read coverage stops 3 residues before the CDR3 terminus; the germline J gene supplies the remainder. The rearrangement uses TRBV7-9 and TRBJ1-2; D not certain. Per germline, CDR1 SEHNR and CDR2 FQNEAQ (reference sequence). CDR3 length equals 14 residues. The CDR3 bases that were read are TGTGCCAGCAGCTTAGAGGTTGAGGGTTACGAC. It specifies CASSLEVEGYD. In full, the CDR3 is CASSLEVEGYDYTF.

About this clone itself: The CDR3 end is not reached by the read, which stops 3 residues before it; the germline J gene fills it in. The V gene is TRBV7-3, the J gene TRBJ2-5, with 12 bases fitting TRBD2. V trimming: 5 bases; J trimming: 4 bases; junction bases outside the gene matches: 8. This CDR3 region has 16 residues. The germline gives CDR1 SGHTA, CDR2 FQGTGA. CDR3 DNA, as far as it was read: TGTGCCAGCAGCATTAATCTAGCGGGAGGGCCAGAGACC. Protein sequence: CASSINLAGGPET. From start to end, the CDR3 is CASSINLAGGPETQYF.

Concerning this clone: The read ends 3 residues early relative to the CDR3; the germline J gene fills the gap. The genes are TRBV4-1 and TRBJ2-2; D call uncertain. Trimming cost V 0 bases and J 1 base, with 12 bases left between them. The V gene's germline CDR1 is MGHRA and CDR2 YSYEKL. The CDR3 is made up of 17 amino acids. The CDR3 loop reads CASSQERRHLNTGELFF. The covered CDR3 bases are TGCGCCAGCAGCCAAGAAAGGAGACACTTGAACACCGGGGAG.

Concerning this clone itself: The observed sequence ends 3 residues before the CDR3 terminus, with the missing tail filled in from the germline J gene. Different DNA sequences within this sample yield the same CDR3. This chain connects TRBV6-2 or TRBV6-3 to TRBJ1-3; 8 bases are shared with TRBD1. This CDR3 is built from 16 residues. V lost 6 bases, J lost 1 base, and 8 bases stayed unmatched. The germline V gene encodes CDR1 MNHEY and CDR2 SVGEGT. This chain's CDR3 is CASRPTGAHSGNTIYF. The CDR3 DNA, read in part, is TGTGCCAGCAGGCCGACAGGGGCTCATTCTGGAAACACC.

Details on this clone: The CDR3 extends 3 residues past the end of the read, so its final part is completed from the germline J gene. Different DNA sequences within this sample yield the same CDR3. The chain carries TRBV19 and TRBJ1-3, with D unresolved. This CDR3 spans 14 amino acids. CDR1 is LNHDA, CDR2 SQIVND, per germline (reference sequence). Trimming pared 5 bases from V and 1 base from J, leaving 9 bases between. CDR3 in amino acids: CASSGLTSGNTIYF. CDR3 bases read: TGTGCCAGTAGTGGTCTGACTTCTGGAAACACC.

To note about this clone: The read ends 3 residues shy of where the CDR3 ends; the end is completed using the germline J gene. V is TRBV5-1 and J is TRBJ1-5, with TRBD1 matching over 7 bases. The CDR3 covers 15 residues. V shed 5 bases and J 1 base; nucleotides not matched to a gene: 6. In germline, CDR1 is SGHRS, CDR2 YFSETQ. CDR3 bases read: TGCGCCAGCAGAGCCACAGGGGACAGCAATCAGCCC. Protein product: CASRATGDSNQP. From start to end, the CDR3 is CASRATGDSNQPQHF.

Comments on this clone: The read falls 3 residues short of the CDR3 end, and the missing part is taken from the germline J gene. The chain is built from TRBV7-2 and TRBJ2-7; 9 bases fit TRBD1. CDR1 and CDR2 from the germline V gene are SGHTA and FQGNSA. The V gene end was trimmed by 5 bases and the J gene end by 6 bases; junction bases not matched to a gene: 11. The CDR3 length is 15 residues. The covered CDR3 bases are TGTGCCAGCAGCGGGCGCGGGACAGGGACTCTCGAG. The encoded protein is CASSGRGTGTLE. The complete CDR3 reads CASSGRGTGTLEQYF. The whole variable domain, remainder taken from reference TRBV7-2 and TRBJ2-7, is GAGVSQSPSNKVTEKGKDVELRCDPISGHTALYWYRQSLGQGLEFLIYFQGNSAPDKSGLPSDRFSAERTGGSVSTLTIQRTQQEDSAVYLCASSGRGTGTLEQYFGPGTRLTVT.

As for this clone: Read data end 3 residues before the CDR3 end; the end is taken from the germline J gene. This chain joins TRBV20-1 and TRBJ2-7; D assignment may be TRBD1 or TRBD2 (6 bases each). Germline V gene data show CDR1 as DFQATT and CDR2 as SNEGSKA (reference sequence). Trimming left V 2 bases short and J 3 bases short, with 14 bases between. The CDR3 extends over 14 amino acids. The CDR3 sequence: CSARKQGGSYEQYF. Partial CDR3 DNA: TGCAGTGCTAGAAAACAGGGAGGTAGCTACGAG.

Concerning this clone itself: The read ends 3 residues before the CDR3 terminus; that terminus is restored from the germline J gene. This chain joins TRBV2 and TRBJ2-3; D is ambiguous. Germline V gives CDR1 SNHLY, CDR2 FYNNEI. Trimming removed 7 bases from V and 2 bases from J, with 4 bases in between. CDR3 length equals 11 residues. This CDR3 is CASTSTDTQYF. Partial CDR3 DNA: TGTGCCAGCACCTCCACAGATACG.

The sequenced CDR3 bases are TGCAGTCCCTTAAGGGGACAGGGGCGGAATGAG. Protein product: CSPLRGQGRNE. The whole CDR3 sequence reads CSPLRGQGRNEQFF. This sequence joins TRBV20-1 and TRBJ2-1; 10 bases match TRBD1. The read terminates 3 residues ahead of where the CDR3 ends, so the germline J gene completes it. Germline-derived CDR1 and CDR2 are DFQATT and SNEGSKA (reference sequence). There are 14 residues in the CDR3. Unmatched junction bases numbered 11, after V lost 8 bases and J lost 7 bases.